These 3 T cell receptor beta chains originate from one sample sequenced in a study of cytomegalovirus exposure and HLA in healthy donors. PCR was performed using 60 Vbeta and 13 Jbeta primers. The data were produced by immunoSEQ multiplex PCR, yet TCRdb's version contains in-frame clones alone and is incomplete. The table lists around 200,000 clones, 65% to 90% of them singletons, with approximately 6.3% in the top ten. The sample was PBMCs. These receptors all stem from a man aged 40-50 years in good health and CMV-seropositive.

V usage is TRBV9 and J usage is TRBJ1-2, with 9 bases that match TRBD1. The ends lost 3 bases at V and 5 bases at J; junction bases unmatched: 5. The germline gives CDR1 SGDLS, CDR2 YYNGEE. The CDR3 contains 14 residues. The DNA for the CDR3 is TGTGCCAGCAGCGGACGACAGGGGGTGTATGGCTACACCTTC. Amino acid sequence: CASSGRQGVYGYTF.

This clone has just one count. Here the CDR3 DNA reads TGTGCCAGCAGCCAAGATATCGGGGGCGAGCAGTACTTC. Translated, it gives CASSQDIGGEQYF. The chain couples TRBV4-2 to TRBJ2-7, with a weak D call TRBD2 (6 bases). Per germline, CDR1 LGHNA and CDR2 YNFKEQ. This CDR3 is built from 13 residues. The V gene lost 0 bases and the J gene lost 6 bases, with 9 bases spanning the gap.

The J gene is TRBJ1-4, the V gene TRBV27; D remains ambiguous. CDR1 is MNHEY and CDR2 is SMNVEV in the germline V gene (reference sequence). The CDR3 has 14 residues. V was shortened by 8 bases and J by 2 bases, with 12 bases between the two germline ends. The CDR3 sequence is CASLGRGTNEKLFF. In DNA form, the CDR3 reads TGTGCCAGCCTGGGTAGAGGGACTAATGAAAAACTGTTTTTT.